These T cell receptor beta chains were read from a single sample in a study of PD-1 blockade in classical Hodgkin lymphoma. Method: immunoSEQ multiplex PCR; TCRdb's copy keeps in-frame clones and lacks some. The data show roughly 50,000 clones, with 86% seen just once and approximately 7% held by the top ten. Material: peripheral blood mononuclear cells (PBMCs), obtained before the fourth cycle of nivolumab. The receptors were gathered from a human donor with classical Hodgkin lymphoma. Each CDR3 is given with its conserved first and last residue. Fields, in order: CDR3 protein, CDR3 DNA, D gene, V gene, clone size, J gene. D genes are given only for firm matches. Size is omitted from some rows. Given values are once, few, many or a class for expanded clones.

cdr3_aa: CASSPALLGTYEQYF
cdr3_nt: TGTGCCAGTAGTCCCGCCCTACTAGGAACCTACGAGCAGTACTTC
d_call: NA
v_call: TRBV19
clone_size: once
j_call: TRBJ2-7

cdr3_aa: CASSLNVGTQYF
cdr3_nt: TGTGCCAGCAGCTTAAATGTGGGTACGCAGTATTTT
d_call: NA
v_call: TRBV7-3
clone_size: NA
j_call: TRBJ2-3

cdr3_aa: CASSGRLGSSYNEQFF
cdr3_nt: TGTGCCAGCAGTGGCCGACTCGGGAGTTCTTACAATGAGCAGTTCTTC
d_call: NA
v_call: TRBV6-1
clone_size: NA
j_call: TRBJ2-1

cdr3_aa: CASRAGTLSNQPQHF
cdr3_nt: TGTGCCAGCAGAGCCGGGACACTATCCAATCAGCCCCAGCATTTT
d_call: NA
v_call: TRBV2
clone_size: NA
j_call: TRBJ1-5

cdr3_aa: CASSESLGMNTEAFF
cdr3_nt: TGCGCCAGCAGTGAGTCACTAGGGATGAACACTGAAGCTTTCTTT
d_call: NA
v_call: TRBV10-2
clone_size: NA
j_call: TRBJ1-1

cdr3_aa: CASRQLAGGQSRNEQFF
cdr3_nt: TGTGCCAGCAGACAACTAGCGGGGGGCCAATCCCGCAATGAGCAGTTCTTC
d_call: TRBD2
v_call: TRBV11-2
clone_size: NA
j_call: TRBJ2-1

cdr3_aa: CASSGGQLNTEAFF
cdr3_nt: TGCGCCAGCAGCGGGGGACAGCTGAACACTGAAGCTTTCTTT
d_call: TRBD1
v_call: TRBV4-1
clone_size: NA
j_call: TRBJ1-1

cdr3_aa: CASSSRTDTQYF
cdr3_nt: TGTGCCAGCAGTTCCCGCACAGATACGCAGTATTTT
d_call: NA
v_call: TRBV27
clone_size: NA
j_call: TRBJ2-3

cdr3_aa: CASQGTLNTGELFF
cdr3_nt: TGCGCCAGCCAAGGGACACTGAACACCGGGGAGCTGTTTTTT
d_call: NA
v_call: TRBV5-1
clone_size: NA
j_call: TRBJ2-2

cdr3_aa: CASSPAGSEQYF
cdr3_nt: TGTGCCAGCAGCCCCGCAGGGAGCGAGCAGTACTTC
d_call: NA
v_call: TRBV11-2
clone_size: few
j_call: TRBJ2-7

cdr3_aa: CASSRLAGGDTQYF
cdr3_nt: TGTGCCAGCTCCAGACTAGCGGGAGGAGATACGCAGTATTTT
d_call: TRBD2
v_call: TRBV27
clone_size: NA
j_call: TRBJ2-3

cdr3_aa: CASSFGQSNQPQHF
cdr3_nt: TGTGCCAGCAGCTTTGGACAGAGCAATCAGCCCCAGCATTTT
d_call: NA
v_call: TRBV7-9
clone_size: NA
j_call: TRBJ1-5

cdr3_aa: CASRVGDGYTF
cdr3_nt: TGTGCCAGCAGGGTGGGGGATGGCTACACCTTC
d_call: NA
v_call: TRBV6-1
clone_size: NA
j_call: TRBJ1-2

cdr3_aa: CASSSYSGGGSYNEQFF
cdr3_nt: TGTGCCAGCAGCTCGTACTCCGGCGGAGGCTCCTACAATGAGCAGTTCTTC
d_call: NA
v_call: TRBV11-3
clone_size: NA
j_call: TRBJ2-1

cdr3_aa: CASSQGGRAATNYGYTF
cdr3_nt: TGTGCCAGCAGCCAAGGTGGTCGGGCAGCCACTAACTATGGCTACACCTTC
d_call: NA
v_call: TRBV14
clone_size: NA
j_call: TRBJ1-2

cdr3_aa: CASIPTVLNTEAFF
cdr3_nt: TGTGCCAGCATCCCGACAGTTCTGAACACTGAAGCTTTCTTT
d_call: NA
v_call: TRBV7-8
clone_size: NA
j_call: TRBJ1-1

cdr3_aa: CASSLGRAGKKTQYF
cdr3_nt: TGTGCCAGCAGTTTAGGCAGGGCGGGGAAAAAGACCCAGTACTTC
d_call: NA
v_call: TRBV28
clone_size: NA
j_call: TRBJ2-5

cdr3_aa: CASLLQGTNTEAFF
cdr3_nt: TGTGCCAGCTTACTGCAGGGGACAAACACTGAAGCTTTCTTT
d_call: NA
v_call: TRBV19
clone_size: NA
j_call: TRBJ1-1

cdr3_aa: CASSLATGRPYEQYF
cdr3_nt: TGTGCCAGCAGCTTAGCTACAGGGAGGCCCTACGAGCAGTACTTC
d_call: NA
v_call: TRBV7-6
clone_size: NA
j_call: TRBJ2-7

cdr3_aa: CASSAEVLTEQYF
cdr3_nt: TGTGCCAGCAGCGCCGAGGTCCTGACCGAGCAGTACTTC
d_call: NA
v_call: TRBV9
clone_size: NA
j_call: TRBJ2-7

cdr3_aa: CASSHNRDSRYEQYF
cdr3_nt: TGTGCCAGCAGCCATAACCGAGACAGCCGCTACGAGCAGTACTTC
d_call: NA
v_call: TRBV5-8
clone_size: once
j_call: TRBJ2-7

cdr3_aa: CASSSNRGRTNYGYTF
cdr3_nt: TGTGCCAGCAGCTCCAACAGGGGGCGGACTAACTATGGCTACACCTTC
d_call: TRBD1
v_call: TRBV7-2
clone_size: NA
j_call: TRBJ1-2

cdr3_aa: CASSIFRGAETQYF
cdr3_nt: TGTGCCAGTAGTATCTTCCGGGGGGCAGAGACCCAGTACTTC
d_call: NA
v_call: TRBV19
clone_size: NA
j_call: TRBJ2-5

cdr3_aa: CASSSRPSGGTDTQYF
cdr3_nt: TGTGCCAGCAGTTCCCGCCCTAGCGGGGGAACAGATACGCAGTATTTT
d_call: TRBD2
v_call: TRBV6-5
clone_size: NA
j_call: TRBJ2-3

cdr3_aa: CASSLAGGGLQSEQFF
cdr3_nt: TGTGCCAGCAGCTTAGCCGGCGGGGGTTTACAAAGTGAGCAGTTCTTC
d_call: TRBD2
v_call: TRBV7-2
clone_size: NA
j_call: TRBJ2-1

cdr3_aa: CAVGAGVGEAFF
cdr3_nt: TGTGCCGTCGGGGCGGGTGTCGGTGAAGCTTTCTTT
d_call: NA
v_call: TRBV11-2
clone_size: once
j_call: TRBJ1-1

cdr3_aa: CASSLQGALYRELFF
cdr3_nt: TGCGCCAGCAGCTTACAGGGGGCGCTTTATAGGGAGCTGTTTTTT
d_call: TRBD1
v_call: TRBV5-1
clone_size: once
j_call: TRBJ2-2

cdr3_aa: CASSLLSGQLSGANVLTF
cdr3_nt: TGTGCCAGCAGTTTACTCTCGGGACAGCTATCTGGGGCCAACGTCCTGACTTTC
d_call: TRBD1
v_call: TRBV27
clone_size: NA
j_call: TRBJ2-6

cdr3_aa: CASSLQGALNTEAFF
cdr3_nt: TGTGCCAGCAGTCTACAAGGAGCGCTGAACACTGAAGCTTTCTTT
d_call: NA
v_call: TRBV7-9
clone_size: once
j_call: TRBJ1-1

cdr3_aa: CATSRVPRTGGIEQYF
cdr3_nt: TGTGCCACCAGCAGAGTCCCTCGGACAGGGGGCATTGAGCAGTACTTC
d_call: TRBD1
v_call: TRBV15
clone_size: NA
j_call: TRBJ2-7